Presented here are 5 T cell receptor beta chains from one specimen sequenced in a study of T-cell memory formation after mild COVID-19. One entry per CDR3 protein results from TCRdb running MiXCR on the 5' RACE reads. Here the sample spans under 300,000 distinct CDR3 sequences, roughly 17% being singletons. The sample was PBMCs or a T cell subset sorted from them (not recorded which). These TCRs come from a man aged 18-30 years who had mild COVID-19 (a few samples of this study predate the infection). Cell type and time point are not known.

V and J are TRBV7-9 and TRBJ2-3, with D unresolved. Trimming left V 1 base short and J 2 bases short, with 10 bases between. The CDR3 consists of 15 residues. The germline gives CDR1 SEHNR, CDR2 FQNEAQ (reference sequence). The CDR3 loop is CASSLGRINTDTQYF. The CDR3, as DNA: TGTGCCAGCAGCTTAGGTCGGATTAACACAGATACGCAGTATTTT.

The rearrangement uses TRBV7-6 and TRBJ1-3; tentatively, D is TRBD1 (5 bases). The CDR3 covers 14 residues. Trimming cost V 6 bases and J 8 bases, with 17 bases left between them. Germline values: CDR1 SGHVS, CDR2 FNYEAQ. In nucleotides, the CDR3 is TGTGCCAGCAGTATAGAGGGGCCGGGATACACCATATATTTT. Its protein product is CASSIEGPGYTIYF. Complete variable domain (other parts from reference TRBV7-6 and TRBJ1-3): GAGVSQSPRYKVTKRGQDVALRCDPISGHVSLYWYRQALGQGPEFLTYFNYEAQQDKSGLPNDRFSAERPEGSISTLTIQRTEQRDSAMYRCASSIEGPGYTIYFGEGSWLTVV.

This clonotype was recorded many times. V is TRBV7-2 and J is TRBJ2-5; D gene unclear. The germline V and J ends were trimmed by 1 base and 5 bases, with 8 bases remaining between them. The CDR3 contains 13 residues. Germline loops: CDR1 SGHTA, CDR2 FQGNSA. The CDR3 is CASSLGPRETQYF. The CDR3 DNA reads TGTGCCAGCAGCTTAGGTCCCAGGGAGACCCAGTACTTC.

The chain recombines TRBV20-1 with TRBJ2-1; 8 bases are a match to TRBD2. Trimming at V came to 4 bases and at J to 0 bases, leaving 11 bases not matched to a gene. CDR1 and CDR2 from the germline V gene are DFQATT and SNEGSKA (reference sequence). The CDR3 spans 17 residues. This chain's CDR3 is CSATVWARGASYNEQFF. CDR3 sequence (DNA): TGCAGTGCTACCGTTTGGGCGCGGGGGGCCTCCTACAATGAGCAGTTCTTC.

This sequence joins TRBV7-2 and TRBJ2-1, with D perhaps matching TRBD2 (5 bases). Germline V gene lookup returns CDR1 SGHTA and CDR2 FQGNSA. The V end lost 2 bases, the J end lost 3 bases, and 17 bases lay between the germline ends. There are 17 residues in the CDR3. CDR3 amino acids: CASSLLFSVGHYNEQFF. CDR3 DNA: TGTGCCAGCAGCTTATTATTTAGCGTGGGCCACTACAATGAGCAGTTCTTC.